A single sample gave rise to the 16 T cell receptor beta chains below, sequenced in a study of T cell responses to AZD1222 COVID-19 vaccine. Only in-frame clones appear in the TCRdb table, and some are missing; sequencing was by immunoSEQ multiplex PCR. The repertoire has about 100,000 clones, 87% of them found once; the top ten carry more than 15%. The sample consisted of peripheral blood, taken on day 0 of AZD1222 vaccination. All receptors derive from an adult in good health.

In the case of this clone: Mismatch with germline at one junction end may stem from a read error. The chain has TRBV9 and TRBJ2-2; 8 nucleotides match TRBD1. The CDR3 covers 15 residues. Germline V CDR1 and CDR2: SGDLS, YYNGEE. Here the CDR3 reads CASSVRTGNAGELFF. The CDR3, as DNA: TGTGCCAGCAGCGTAAGGACAGGGAACGCCGGGGAGCTGTTTTTT. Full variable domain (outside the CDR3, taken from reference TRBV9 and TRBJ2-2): DSGVTQTPKHLITATGQRVTLRCSPRSGDLSVYWYQQSLDQGLQFLIQYYNGEERAKGNILERFSAQQFPDLHSELNLSSLELGDSALYFCASSVRTGNAGELFFGEGSRLTVL.

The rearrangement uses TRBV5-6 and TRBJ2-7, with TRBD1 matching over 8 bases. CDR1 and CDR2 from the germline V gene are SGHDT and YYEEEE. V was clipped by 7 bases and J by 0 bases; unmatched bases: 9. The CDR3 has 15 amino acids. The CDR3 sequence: CASGGTGAYSYEQYF. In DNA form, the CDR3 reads TGTGCCAGCGGGGGGACAGGCGCTTACTCCTACGAGCAGTACTTC.

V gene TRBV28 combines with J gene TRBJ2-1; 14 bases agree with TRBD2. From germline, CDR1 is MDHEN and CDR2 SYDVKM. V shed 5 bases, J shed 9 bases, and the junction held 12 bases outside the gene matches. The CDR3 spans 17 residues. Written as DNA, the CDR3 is TGTGCCAGCAGTCCGAGCGGACTAGCGGGAGGCCGTGGTGAGCAGTTCTTC. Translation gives CASSPSGLAGGRGEQFF.

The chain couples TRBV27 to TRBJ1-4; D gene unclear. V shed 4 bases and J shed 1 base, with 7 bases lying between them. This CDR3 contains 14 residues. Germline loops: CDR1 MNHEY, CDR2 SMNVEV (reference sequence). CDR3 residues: CASSSWGTNEKLFF. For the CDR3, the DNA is TGTGCCAGCAGTTCTTGGGGAACTAATGAAAAACTGTTTTTT.

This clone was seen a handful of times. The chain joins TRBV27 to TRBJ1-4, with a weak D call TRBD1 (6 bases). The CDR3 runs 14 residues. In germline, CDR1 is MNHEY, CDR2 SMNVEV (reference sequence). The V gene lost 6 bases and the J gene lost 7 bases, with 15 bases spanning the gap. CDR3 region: CASRLQGGGEKLFF. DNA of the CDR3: TGTGCCAGCAGATTACAGGGTGGCGGTGAAAAACTGTTTTTT.

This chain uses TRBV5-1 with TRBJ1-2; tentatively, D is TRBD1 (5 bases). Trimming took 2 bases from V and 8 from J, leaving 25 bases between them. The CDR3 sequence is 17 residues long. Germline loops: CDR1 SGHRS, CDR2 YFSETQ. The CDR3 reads CASSFNGRALELPGYTF. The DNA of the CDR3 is TGCGCCAGCAGCTTTAACGGCAGGGCCCTTGAGCTGCCCGGCTACACCTTC.

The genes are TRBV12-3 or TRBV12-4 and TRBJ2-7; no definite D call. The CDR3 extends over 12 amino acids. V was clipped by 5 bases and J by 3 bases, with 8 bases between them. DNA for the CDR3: TGTGCCAGCAGTCCCTCGGACTACGAGCAGTACTTC. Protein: CASSPSDYEQYF.

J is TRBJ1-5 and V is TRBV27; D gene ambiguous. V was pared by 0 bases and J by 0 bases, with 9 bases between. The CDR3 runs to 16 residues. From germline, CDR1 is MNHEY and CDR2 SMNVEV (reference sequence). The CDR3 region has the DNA TGTGCCAGCAGTTTATCTCCGGGTTATAGCAATCAGCCCCAGCATTTT. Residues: CASSLSPGYSNQPQHF.

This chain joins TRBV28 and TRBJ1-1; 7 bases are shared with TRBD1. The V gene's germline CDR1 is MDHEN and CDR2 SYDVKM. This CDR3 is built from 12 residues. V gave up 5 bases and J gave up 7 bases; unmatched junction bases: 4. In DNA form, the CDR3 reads TGTGCCAGCAGTGACAGGGTGAGTGAAGCTTTCTTT. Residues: CASSDRVSEAFF.

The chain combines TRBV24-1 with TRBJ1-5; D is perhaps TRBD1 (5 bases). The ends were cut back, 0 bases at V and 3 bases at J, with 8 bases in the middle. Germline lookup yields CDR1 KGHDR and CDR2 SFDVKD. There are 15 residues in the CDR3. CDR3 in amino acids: CATSDLKGPNQPQHF. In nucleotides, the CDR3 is TGTGCCACCAGTGATTTGAAGGGGCCCAATCAGCCCCAGCATTTT.

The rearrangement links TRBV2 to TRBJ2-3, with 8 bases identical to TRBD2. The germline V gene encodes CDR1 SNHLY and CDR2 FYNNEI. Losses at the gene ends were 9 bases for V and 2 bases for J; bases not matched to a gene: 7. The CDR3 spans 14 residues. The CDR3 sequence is CARSREAYTDTQYF. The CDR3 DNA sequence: TGTGCCAGATCGCGGGAGGCCTACACAGATACGCAGTATTTT.

In nucleotides, the CDR3 is TGTGCCTGGAGTTCCCCCCGGGGGGTACAGAATTCACCCCTCCACTTT. Its protein product is CAWSSPRGVQNSPLHF. The chain is built from TRBV30 and TRBJ1-6; the D gene is possibly TRBD1 (5 bases). Germline values: CDR1 GTSNPN, CDR2 SVGIG (reference sequence). This CDR3 is 16 amino acids long. The V gene lost 2 bases and the J gene lost 7 bases, with 18 bases spanning the gap.

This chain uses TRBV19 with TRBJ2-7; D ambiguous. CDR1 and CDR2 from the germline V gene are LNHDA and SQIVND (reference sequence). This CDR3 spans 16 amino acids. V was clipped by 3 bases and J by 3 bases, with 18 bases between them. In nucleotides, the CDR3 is TGTGCCAGTAGTATTCCCGGCACGGAGCTCATCTACGAGCAGTACTTC. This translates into CASSIPGTELIYEQYF.

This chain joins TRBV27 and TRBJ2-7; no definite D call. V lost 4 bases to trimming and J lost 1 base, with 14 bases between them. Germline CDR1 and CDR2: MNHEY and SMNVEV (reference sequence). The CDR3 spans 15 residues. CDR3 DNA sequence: TGTGCCAGCAGTTCGCAACCCGGGCATTCCTACGAGCAGTACTTC. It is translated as CASSSQPGHSYEQYF.

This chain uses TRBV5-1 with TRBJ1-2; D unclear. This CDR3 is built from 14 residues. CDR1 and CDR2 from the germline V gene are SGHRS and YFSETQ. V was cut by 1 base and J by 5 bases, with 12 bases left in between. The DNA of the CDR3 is TGCGCCAGCAGCTTGCTAGGGAATTTTTATGGCTACACCTTC. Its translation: CASSLLGNFYGYTF.

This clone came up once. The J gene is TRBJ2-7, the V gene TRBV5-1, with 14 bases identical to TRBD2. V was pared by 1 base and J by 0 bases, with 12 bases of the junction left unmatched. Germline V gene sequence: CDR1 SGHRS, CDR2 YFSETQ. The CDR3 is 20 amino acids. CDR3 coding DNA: TGCGCCAGCAGCTTGATTAGAGGGACTAGCGGGAGCCTGAGCTCCTACGAGCAGTACTTC. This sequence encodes CASSLIRGTSGSLSSYEQYF.